This TCR beta chain is drawn from a study of blood T cell repertoires in COVID-19. For the study at large: Donors in the United States, Italy and Spain gave samples during acute or convalescent COVID-19.

Original processing notes: The assay estimated nucleated cells by amplifying reference gene primers. Assay: immunoSEQ multiplex PCR; the TCRdb copy retains only in-frame clones and omits some. The DNA gave D and trimming, while V, J and clone size come from that table. The sample comprises just over 300,000 clones, nearly 90% of which are singletons, and 1.5% to 2% rests with the top ten. Ten or more counts support this clone. One Seattle source followed patients from active infection through their disease course. The sequenced material came from peripheral blood. The TCR sequence derives from a woman in her twenties or thirties with COVID-19, enrolled during active disease.

The CDR3 reads CASSQSGTGEDGELFF. The DNA of the CDR3 is TGCGCCAGCAGTCAATCCGGGACAGGGGAAGACGGGGAGCTGTTTTTT. The gene calls are TRBV23-1 and TRBJ2-2, with TRBD1 matching 10 bases. TRBV23-1 is known as an ORF, though its function is uncertain. Unmatched junction bases numbered 5, after V lost 0 bases and J lost 7 bases. The CDR3 length is 16 residues.